The 13 T cell receptor beta chains listed next were all sequenced from one sample in a study of long-term antiretroviral therapy in people with HIV. It was version v3.0 of the immunoSEQ assay that was run at survey level. The table came from immunoSEQ multiplex PCR; TCRdb's copy has only in-frame clones and leaves some out. The sample yields under 20,000 clones, around three quarters seen once. The specimen comprised unsorted PBMCs, sampled 0.2 years after starting antiretroviral therapy. These receptors were taken from a woman in her thirties or forties with HIV.

The rearrangement uses TRBV5-8 and TRBJ1-2; TRBD1 is a possible D gene (5 bases). V was cut by 4 bases and J by 1 base, with 14 bases left in between. The germline V gene encodes CDR1 SGHTS and CDR2 YDEGEE. The CDR3 is 15 amino acids. CDR3 sequence reads: CASSRRQTINYGYTF. In nucleotides, the CDR3 is TGTGCCAGCAGCCGCCGACAGACCATTAACTATGGCTACACCTTC.

This chain links TRBV7-8 with TRBJ2-1, with TRBD2 as a possible D gene (5 bases). The V and J ends lost 2 bases and 8 bases respectively, with 7 bases between them. Germline lookup yields CDR1 SGHVS and CDR2 FQNEAQ. The CDR3 runs 12 residues. The CDR3 loop is CASSLLADEQFF. As DNA, the CDR3 is TGTGCCAGCAGCTTACTAGCCGATGAGCAGTTCTTC. Complete variable domain (other parts from reference TRBV7-8 and TRBJ2-1): GAGVSQSPRYKVAKRGQDVALRCDPISGHVSLFWYQQALGQGPEFLTYFQNEAQLDKSGLPSDRFFAERPEGSVSTLKIQRTQQEDSAVYLCASSLLADEQFFGPGTRLTVL.

As DNA, the CDR3 is TGTGCCAGCAGCTTAACCTTTGGATACAATGAGCAGTTCTTC. Its protein is CASSLTFGYNEQFF. The rearrangement links TRBV11-3 to TRBJ2-1; D uncertain. Trimming left V 2 bases short and J 4 bases short, with 9 bases between. CDR1 and CDR2 (germline): SGHNT, YENEEA. CDR3 length: 14 residues.

The CDR3 region is CASSHGLAGGPGETQYF. The CDR3 DNA sequence: TGCGCCAGCAGCCACGGACTAGCGGGAGGGCCGGGGGAGACCCAGTACTTC. This chain links TRBV4-1 with TRBJ2-5, with TRBD2 identical over 15 bases. This CDR3 has 17 residues. Germline trimming cut 3 bases from V and 5 bases from J; bases unmatched to any gene: 7. Germline CDR1 and CDR2: MGHRA and YSYEKL.

This clone was seen just once. The chain combines TRBV19 with TRBJ2-7, with 7 bases identical to TRBD2. The CDR3 loop spans 13 amino acids. The J segment lost 1 base and the V segment lost 7 bases, leaving 4 bases of the junction unmatched. CDR1 and CDR2 (germline): LNHDA, SQIVND (reference sequence). The CDR3 region has the DNA TGTGCCAGTACCGCGGGAGTGTCCTACGAGCAGTACTTC. This codes for CASTAGVSYEQYF.

The V gene is TRBV7-9, the J gene TRBJ2-7; a weak D match, TRBD2 (7 bases). V was cut by 2 bases and J by 5 bases, with 10 bases left in between. The CDR3 consists of 13 residues. Germline CDR1 and CDR2: SEHNR and FQNEAQ (reference sequence). CDR3: CASSLKGGDEQYF. CDR3 DNA: TGTGCCAGCAGCTTAAAAGGGGGGGACGAGCAGTACTTC. Full variable domain (missing parts from reference TRBV7-9 and TRBJ2-7): DTGVSQNPRHKITKRGQNVTFRCDPISEHNRLYWYRQTLGQGPEFLTYFQNEAQLEKSRLLSDRFSAERPKGSFSTLEIQRTEQGDSAMYLCASSLKGGDEQYFGPGTRLTVT.

The chain uses TRBV6-1 and TRBJ2-1, with a tentative D call TRBD1 (6 bases). The CDR3 contains 14 residues. Germline CDR1 reads MNHNS; CDR2 reads SASEGT. Deletions cut 4 bases from V and 2 bases from J, with 9 bases between. CDR3 coding DNA: TGTGCCAGCAGTGGGGCAGGGGCCTACAATGAGCAGTTCTTC. Residues: CASSGAGAYNEQFF.

The chain is built from TRBV2 and TRBJ1-1; no clear D. The ends were cut back, 3 bases at V and 1 base at J, with 6 bases in the middle. The CDR3 sequence is 13 residues long. CDR1 is SNHLY, CDR2 FYNNEI, per germline. The CDR3 nucleotides are TGTGCCAGCAGTGAGATTGGGAACACTGAAGCTTTCTTT. Amino acid sequence: CASSEIGNTEAFF. The entire variable domain, with the rest obtained from reference TRBV2 and TRBJ1-1, is as follows: EPEVTQTPSHQVTQMGQEVILRCVPISNHLYFYWYRQILGQKVEFLVSFYNNEISEKSEIFDDQFSVERPDGSNFTLKIRSTKLEDSAMYFCASSEIGNTEAFFGQGTRLTVV.

V gene TRBV5-6 combines with J gene TRBJ1-1; tentative D call: TRBD1 (5 bases). The CDR3 totals 14 residues. The V end was cut by 1 base, the J end by 3 bases, with 10 bases between. Germline V CDR1 and CDR2: SGHDT, YYEEEE. CDR3 sequence reads: CASSLSGIYTEAFF. The CDR3 DNA sequence: TGTGCCAGCAGCTTGTCAGGGATCTACACTGAAGCTTTCTTT.

The CDR3 spells CASSQDAPYGYTF. The CDR3 DNA sequence: TGTGCCAGCAGCCAAGATGCCCCCTATGGCTACACCTTC. The V gene is TRBV4-2, the J gene TRBJ1-2; D is uncertain. From germline, CDR1 is LGHNA and CDR2 YNFKEQ. V was pared by 0 bases and J by 4 bases, with 6 bases between. The CDR3 is 13 residues long.

The chain has TRBV7-9 and TRBJ1-4; D may be TRBD1 (5 bases). The length of the CDR3 is 14 residues. Trimming removed 7 bases from V and 5 bases from J, with 14 bases in between. CDR1 SEHNR and CDR2 FQNEAQ come from the germline V gene (reference sequence). The CDR3 bases are TGTGCCAGCAAATTCGGGGCAGGAAATGAAAAACTGTTTTTT. It codes for CASKFGAGNEKLFF.

This clone was seen only once. This chain joins TRBV5-1 and TRBJ2-3, with D hard to call. Deletions cut 6 bases from V and 0 bases from J, with 11 bases between. The CDR3 loop spans 14 amino acids. CDR1 is SGHRS and CDR2 is YFSETQ in the germline V gene. CDR3 DNA: TGCGCCAGCAACAGAGTGTCCAGCACAGATACGCAGTATTTT. It encodes CASNRVSSTDTQYF.

The rearrangement joins TRBV2 to TRBJ2-1; D is perhaps TRBD2 (5 bases). The CDR3 length is 11 residues. V lost 6 bases to trimming and J lost 8 bases, with 8 bases between them. CDR1 SNHLY and CDR2 FYNNEI come from the germline V gene. This chain's CDR3 is CASRDGDEQFF. In nucleotides, the CDR3 is TGTGCCAGCAGGGACGGGGATGAGCAGTTCTTC.